The 17 T cell receptor beta chains in this list originate from one sample, sequenced in a study of T-cell memory formation after mild COVID-19. MiXCR, applied by TCRdb to the 5' RACE reads, yields one record per CDR3 protein. The repertoire holds about 500,000 distinct CDR3 sequences, with about 20% as singletons. The sample was PBMCs or a T cell subset sorted from them (not recorded which). The receptors come from an adult woman who had mild COVID-19 (a few samples of this study predate the infection). Cell type and time point are not known.

The chain joins TRBV14 to TRBJ1-1, with D possibly being TRBD1 (5 bases). This CDR3 contains 15 residues. V gave up 4 bases and J gave up 1 base, with 13 bases separating them. Germline V CDR1 and CDR2: SGHDN, FVKESK. This CDR3 is CASSRHRGSNTEAFF. The CDR3 DNA reads as TGTGCCAGCAGCCGGCACCGGGGGTCGAACACTGAAGCTTTCTTT.

The rearrangement links TRBV18 to TRBJ2-6; D is unclear. This CDR3 region has 17 residues. Germline V gene sequence: CDR1 KGHSH, CDR2 LQKENI. V lost 0 bases and J 0 bases, leaving 9 bases between the germline ends. Written as DNA, the CDR3 is TGTGCCAGCTCACCACCCAGTCATCTCTCTGGGGCCAACGTCCTGACTTTC. It is translated as CASSPPSHLSGANVLTF.

This clonotype was observed a few times. J is TRBJ2-7 and V is TRBV11-2; possible D gene TRBD2, 5 bases. The CDR3 totals 14 residues. Trimming shortened V by 3 bases and J by 3 bases, and 12 bases separated the two germline ends. CDR1 is SGHAT and CDR2 is FQNNGV in the germline V gene. The CDR3 region has the DNA TGTGCCAGCAGCTTTTACAGCGGTGGCTACGAGCAGTACTTC. It is translated as CASSFYSGGYEQYF.

This clonotype was counted only a few times. The chain employs TRBV30 and TRBJ1-6, with D possibly TRBD1 on 5 matching bases. V gave up 5 bases and J gave up 8 bases, with 16 bases separating them. This CDR3 comprises 14 residues. Germline values: CDR1 GTSNPN, CDR2 SVGIG (reference sequence). This chain's CDR3 is CAWGRGVGDSPLHF. CDR3 in DNA: TGTGCCTGGGGCCGGGGGGTTGGGGATTCACCCCTCCACTTT.

The genes are TRBV20-1 and TRBJ1-2, with TRBD1 as a possible D gene (5 bases). Germline V gene sequence: CDR1 DFQATT, CDR2 SNEGSKA (reference sequence). The V end lost 6 bases, the J end lost 5 bases, and 19 bases lay between the germline ends. The CDR3 covers 14 residues. CDR3 in DNA: TGCAGTGCAAATAAACCCGCCGGGACTTATGGCTACACCTTC. This codes for CSANKPAGTYGYTF.

J is TRBJ2-3 and V is TRBV3-1; a weak D match, TRBD2 (6 bases). CDR3 length equals 17 residues. V was clipped by 0 bases and J by 2 bases, with 15 bases between them. Looked up from germline, CDR1 is LGHDT and CDR2 is YNNKEL (reference sequence). CDR3 sequence: CASSQDPGLPYTDTQYF. For the CDR3, the DNA is TGTGCCAGCAGCCAAGATCCGGGACTGCCATACACAGATACGCAGTATTTT.

The J gene is TRBJ2-3, the V gene TRBV2; 8 bases fit TRBD1. The CDR3 totals 17 residues. The germline gives CDR1 SNHLY, CDR2 FYNNEI. Trimming took 6 bases from V and 0 from J; bases not matched to a gene: 11. CDR3 amino acids: CASRGVGRGLSTDTQYF. CDR3 DNA: TGTGCCAGCAGGGGTGTCGGCAGGGGGCTTAGCACAGATACGCAGTATTTT.

This chain connects TRBV20-1 to TRBJ1-3; D unclear. V was trimmed by 6 bases and J by 0 bases, leaving 9 bases between them. This CDR3 spans 13 amino acids. Germline CDR1 is DFQATT and CDR2 is SNEGSKA (reference sequence). The CDR3 sequence: CSAGQSSGNTIYF. In DNA, the CDR3 is TGCAGTGCCGGTCAGAGCTCTGGAAACACCATATATTTT.

This clonotype has a handful of counts. The chain uses TRBV6-4 and TRBJ2-6, with 8 nucleotides matching TRBD1. This CDR3 comprises 19 residues. Germline V gene lookup returns CDR1 MRHNA and CDR2 SNTAGT. Unmatched junction bases numbered 9, after V lost 0 bases and J lost 2 bases. The CDR3 sequence: CASSDSFRTGKPGANVLTF. The CDR3, as DNA: TGTGCCAGCAGTGACTCTTTCCGGACAGGGAAGCCTGGGGCCAACGTCCTGACTTTC.

This clonotype has a handful of counts. This chain joins TRBV20-1 and TRBJ1-3, with D unclear. Germline CDR1 and CDR2: DFQATT and SNEGSKA (reference sequence). Trimming left V 0 bases short and J 0 bases short, with 6 bases between. CDR3 length: 14 amino acids. CDR3 DNA sequence: TGCAGTGCTAGAGATCTTTCCTCTGGAAACACCATATATTTT. It codes for CSARDLSSGNTIYF.

This clonotype was detected only a few times. The chain employs TRBV7-9 and TRBJ2-1, with 11 positions matching TRBD2. Germline assignment: CDR1 SEHNR and CDR2 FQNEAQ (reference sequence). CDR3 length: 19 amino acids. With V trimmed by 0 bases and J by 4 bases, 11 bases remained unmatched. The CDR3 protein is CASSLALVFGTSGYNEQFF. The DNA of the CDR3 is TGTGCCAGCAGCTTAGCGTTGGTTTTTGGGACTAGCGGTTACAATGAGCAGTTCTTC. The variable domain in full, completed from reference TRBV7-9 and TRBJ2-1, reads DTGVSQNPRHKITKRGQNVTFRCDPISEHNRLYWYRQTLGQGPEFLTYFQNEAQLEKSRLLSDRFSAERPKGSFSTLEIQRTEQGDSAMYLCASSLALVFGTSGYNEQFFGPGTRLTVL.

The genes are TRBV10-3 and TRBJ2-5; D is unresolved. The ends were cut back, 7 bases at V and 5 bases at J, with 14 bases in the middle. The germline V gene encodes CDR1 ENHRY and CDR2 SYGVKD. The CDR3 is 13 residues long. In DNA, the CDR3 is TGTGCCATCACCCACAGACCCAGCGAGACCCAGTACTTC. It yields the protein CAITHRPSETQYF.

The chain uses TRBV20-1 and TRBJ2-2; 12 bases fit TRBD2. This CDR3 is 15 amino acids long. The germline V gene encodes CDR1 DFQATT and CDR2 SNEGSKA (reference sequence). After removal of 0 bases from V and 7 bases from J, the junction contained 3 bases not matched to a gene. As DNA, the CDR3 is TGCAGTGCTAGAGATCCGACTAGCGGGAGCGGGGAGCTGTTTTTT. Translating gives CSARDPTSGSGELFF.

This clonotype turned up a few times. The chain employs TRBV11-3 and TRBJ2-3; TRBD2 matches at 9 bases. The CDR3 consists of 17 residues. The germline V gene encodes CDR1 SGHNT and CDR2 YENEEA. With 1 base clipped from V and 0 bases from J, the junction kept 5 bases outside the gene matches. CDR3 nucleotide sequence: TGTGCCAGCAGCTTAGTGCGGGAGGGCCCGAGCACAGATACGCAGTATTTT. This gives the protein CASSLVREGPSTDTQYF.

The chain is built from TRBV5-1 and TRBJ1-4; 9 nucleotides line up with TRBD1. V shed 3 bases and J 5 bases; nucleotides not matched to a gene: 8. The CDR3 length is 16 residues. Germline CDR1 and CDR2: SGHRS and YFSETQ. This chain's CDR3 is CASSSSTTGGNEKLFF. In DNA form, the CDR3 reads TGCGCCAGCAGCTCGTCCACGACAGGGGGGAATGAAAAACTGTTTTTT.

A few counts support this clonotype. The chain links TRBV5-1 to TRBJ2-3; TRBD1 matches 9 bases. CDR1 is SGHRS, CDR2 YFSETQ, per germline. With V trimmed by 9 bases and J by 0 bases, 8 bases remained unmatched. This CDR3 contains 15 residues. CDR3 sequence (DNA): TGCGCCACCAGAGAACAGGGGGCCAGCACAGATACGCAGTATTTT. It specifies CATREQGASTDTQYF.

This rearrangement joins TRBV11-3 to TRBJ1-1; D gene uncertain. V was clipped by 5 bases and J by 1 base, with 14 bases between them. Germline V gene sequence: CDR1 SGHNT, CDR2 YENEEA. CDR3 length: 15 amino acids. In DNA, the CDR3 is TGTGCCAGCAGCCCCCGGGGAGAGCGGAACACTGAAGCTTTCTTT. Amino acid sequence: CASSPRGERNTEAFF.